This T cell receptor beta chain emerged from a study of control samples from healthy donors and cancer patients. CDR1 and CDR2 (germline): MGHDK, SYGVNS. The CDR3 extends over 14 amino acids. V lost 5 bases, J lost 6 bases, and 14 bases lay in between. The data were produced by immunoSEQ multiplex PCR, yet TCRdb's version contains in-frame clones alone and is incomplete. This table has about 170,000 clones, about 94% appearing once. This clonotype was sampled from a woman in her sixties in good health. The specimen was blood. The chain joins TRBV25-1 to TRBJ1-5, with D tentatively TRBD1 (5 bases). The CDR3 DNA reads as TGTGCCAGCAGTTCTCCGGACAATGTTCAGCCCCAGCATTTT. This translates into CASSSPDNVQPQHF.